These 27 T cell receptor beta chains were sequenced from one sample in a study of blood T cell repertoires in COVID-19. Using immunoSEQ multiplex PCR, the repertoire was profiled, and TCRdb retains in-frame clones only, with some absent. The sample includes 55,000 to 80,000 clones, less than 90% of them seen just once. The sequenced sample was peripheral blood. The receptors come from a woman older than 75 with acute or convalescent COVID-19.

The chain links TRBV15 to TRBJ2-3; the match to TRBD2 covers 7 bases. Per the germline V gene, CDR1 is LNHNV and CDR2 is YYDKDF (reference sequence). After removal of 0 bases from V and 4 bases from J, the junction contained 4 bases not matched to a gene. The CDR3 spans 15 residues. The CDR3 region has the DNA TGTGCCACCAGCAGAGAAGGCGGGAGCGCAGATACGCAGTATTTT. Protein: CATSREGGSADTQYF.

The V call is TRBV12-5, the J call TRBJ1-2; D remains ambiguous. The CDR3 sequence is 13 residues long. V was clipped by 2 bases and J by 12 bases, with 16 bases between them. CDR1 is LGHNT, CDR2 FRNRAP, per germline. CDR3 in DNA: TGTGCTAGTGGTTTGTCGGGAGCCCAGAGTCACACCTTC. Protein sequence: CASGLSGAQSHTF.

This clone came up a few times. The chain uses TRBV9 and TRBJ1-5; 10 positions agree with TRBD1. This CDR3 has 15 amino acids. The germline V gene encodes CDR1 SGDLS and CDR2 YYNGEE. The V and J ends lost 0 bases and 5 bases, in that order; junction bases with no gene match: 2. This CDR3 reads CASSVDGTGDQPQHF. CDR3 nucleotide sequence: TGTGCCAGCAGCGTAGACGGGACAGGGGATCAGCCCCAGCATTTT.

This clone was detected a few times. The chain uses TRBV5-8 and TRBJ2-1, with D possibly being TRBD1 (5 bases). Germline CDR1 reads SGHTS; CDR2 reads YDEGEE. The V end lost 7 bases, the J end lost 5 bases, and 16 bases lay between the germline ends. This CDR3 has 14 residues. The CDR3 region is CASGASAQHNEQFF. The CDR3 nucleotides are TGTGCCAGCGGGGCTAGTGCTCAACACAATGAGCAGTTCTTC.

This sequence joins TRBV5-1 and TRBJ2-1; 11 bases line up with TRBD2. The CDR3 sequence is 14 residues long. Unmatched junction bases numbered 4, after V lost 3 bases and J lost 8 bases. CDR1 is SGHRS, CDR2 YFSETQ, per germline. CDR3 residues: CASSWGLADDEQFF. The CDR3 DNA follows: TGCGCCAGCAGCTGGGGACTAGCGGATGATGAGCAGTTCTTC. Supplemented by reference TRBV5-1 and TRBJ2-1, the full variable domain reads KAGVTQTPRYLIKTRGQQVTLSCSPISGHRSVSWYQQTPGQGLQFLFEYFSETQRNKGNFPGRFSGRQFSNSRSEMNVSTLELGDSALYLCASSWGLADDEQFFGPGTRLTVL.

The rearrangement joins TRBV5-5 to TRBJ1-1; D is perhaps TRBD1 (5 bases). The CDR3 loop spans 14 amino acids. Germline V gives CDR1 SGHKS, CDR2 YYEKEE (reference sequence). V was shortened by 6 bases and J by 0 bases, with 12 bases between the two germline ends. The CDR3 protein is CASTRQRMNTEAFF. The CDR3 DNA is TGTGCCAGCACCAGACAGAGAATGAACACTGAAGCTTTCTTT.

The chain is built from TRBV3-1 (or the pseudogene TRBV3-2) and TRBJ1-3, with D uncertain. Trimming took off 1 base at V and 0 bases at J, with 7 bases between the two ends. Germline V gene lookup returns CDR1 LGHDT and CDR2 YNNKEL (reference sequence). The CDR3 sequence is 15 residues long. The CDR3 coding sequence is TGTGCCAGCAGCCAAGGGGGAGACTCTGGAAACACCATATATTTT. The encoded protein is CASSQGGDSGNTIYF.

The chain couples TRBV3-1 (or the pseudogene TRBV3-2) to TRBJ2-7, with TRBD1 matching over 7 bases. This CDR3 is built from 13 residues. The germline V gene encodes CDR1 LGHDT and CDR2 YNNKEL (reference sequence). Unmatched junction bases numbered 2, after V lost 4 bases and J lost 2 bases. The CDR3 here is CASSRQGAYEQYF. DNA of the CDR3: TGTGCCAGCAGCCGTCAGGGGGCCTACGAGCAGTACTTC.

The chain links TRBV7-9 to TRBJ1-6; D is undetermined. Germline CDR1 and CDR2: SEHNR and FQNEAQ (reference sequence). The CDR3 runs 14 residues. V was shortened by 5 bases and J by 7 bases, with 12 bases between the two germline ends. The CDR3 sequence is CASSPGLGNSPLHF. The CDR3 region has the DNA TGTGCCAGCAGCCCCGGACTGGGGAATTCACCCCTCCACTTT.

This chain's CDR3 is CASSKGAGEETQYF. The CDR3 coding sequence is TGCGCCAGCAGTAAAGGAGCGGGAGAAGAGACCCAGTACTTC. The chain links TRBV5-1 to TRBJ2-5, with 8 nucleotides matching TRBD2. The germline CDR1 and CDR2 sequences are SGHRS and YFSETQ. The CDR3 sequence is 14 residues long. V lost 5 bases to trimming and J lost 3 bases; unmatched junction nucleotides: 6.

The gene calls are TRBV3-1 (or the pseudogene TRBV3-2) and TRBJ2-5; weak D call: TRBD2 (5 bases). The CDR3 extends over 13 amino acids. The V and J ends lost 0 bases and 11 bases respectively, with 13 bases between them. The V gene's germline CDR1 is LGHDT and CDR2 YNNKEL (reference sequence). CDR3 nucleotides: TGTGCCAGCAGCCAAGATTATCGAGGGTCTCAGTACTTC. As protein: CASSQDYRGSQYF.

CDR3 sequence reads: CASSVLAGRTSGANVLTF. DNA of the CDR3: TGTGCCAGCAGCGTACTAGCGGGAAGAACCTCTGGGGCCAACGTCCTGACTTTC. The rearrangement joins TRBV5-5 to TRBJ2-6; TRBD2 aligns across 10 bases. Per the germline V gene, CDR1 is SGHKS and CDR2 is YYEKEE (reference sequence). With V trimmed by 4 bases and J by 0 bases, 7 bases remained unmatched. This CDR3 has 18 residues.

The V gene is TRBV30, the J gene TRBJ1-2; 8 bases fit TRBD1. Germline V lookup: CDR1 GTSNPN, CDR2 SVGIG (reference sequence). The J segment lost 8 bases and the V segment lost 3 bases, leaving 8 bases of the junction unmatched. There are 13 residues in the CDR3. CDR3 loop: CAWRRDRSLGYTF. CDR3 sequence (DNA): TGTGCCTGGAGACGGGACAGGAGTTTGGGCTACACCTTC.

This clone showed up just once. The CDR3 DNA reads TGTGCCAGTAGCGTTTTAGGCAGCCACACCGGGGGGGCCCAGCCCCAGCATTTT. Translating gives CASSVLGSHTGGAQPQHF. V and J are TRBV19 and TRBJ1-5; a possible D gene is TRBD1 (6 bases). Germline V lookup: CDR1 LNHDA, CDR2 SQIVND (reference sequence). V was pared by 6 bases and J by 7 bases, with 28 bases between. CDR3 length: 18 amino acids.

The chain links TRBV11-2 to TRBJ1-4; D is uncertain. The germline gives CDR1 SGHAT, CDR2 FQNNGV. Deletions cut 0 bases from V and 10 bases from J, with 9 bases between. The CDR3 contains 13 residues. CDR3 amino acids: CASSLDPRGKLFF. Here the CDR3 DNA reads TGTGCCAGCAGCTTAGATCCCCGAGGAAAACTGTTTTTT.

This chain links TRBV3-1 (or the pseudogene TRBV3-2) with TRBJ2-2, with 8 bases aligning to TRBD1. This CDR3 comprises 18 residues. With 0 bases clipped from V and 6 bases from J, the junction kept 12 bases outside the gene matches. Germline V CDR1 and CDR2: LGHDT, YNNKEL (reference sequence). For the CDR3, the DNA is TGTGCCAGCAGCCAAGAGGGCAGGGGGCCCCACCTGGCCGGGGAGCTGTTTTTT. This codes for CASSQEGRGPHLAGELFF.

This clone was counted a single time. The genes are TRBV7-9 and TRBJ2-1, with 11 bases that match TRBD2. This CDR3 comprises 17 residues. V gave up 4 bases and J gave up 7 bases; unmatched junction bases: 12. CDR1 SEHNR and CDR2 FQNEAQ come from the germline V gene (reference sequence). CDR3 loop: CASSSTGTSGPRNEQFF. The CDR3 DNA is TGTGCCAGCAGCTCGACCGGGACTAGCGGCCCAAGGAATGAGCAGTTCTTC.

The chain carries TRBV10-3 and TRBJ1-2, with 7 bases matching TRBD1. The CDR3 is 15 residues long. Per the germline V gene, CDR1 is ENHRY and CDR2 is SYGVKD. Trimming at V came to 0 bases and at J to 7 bases, leaving 8 bases not matched to a gene. The CDR3 is CAISESLLSGGGYTF. As DNA, the CDR3 is TGTGCCATCAGTGAGTCGTTATTGTCAGGGGGTGGCTACACCTTC.

This clone has just a few counts. The chain is built from TRBV3-1 (or the pseudogene TRBV3-2) and TRBJ1-3; a weak D match, TRBD1 (5 bases). Trimming cost V 1 base and J 0 bases, with 10 bases left between them. CDR1 and CDR2 from the germline V gene are LGHDT and YNNKEL (reference sequence). The CDR3 totals 16 residues. The CDR3 spells CASSQGSGHSGNTIYF. As DNA, the CDR3 is TGTGCCAGCAGCCAAGGAAGTGGACACTCTGGAAACACCATATATTTT.

This clone was counted once. The chain is built from TRBV2 and TRBJ1-2; TRBD1 aligns across 11 bases. This CDR3 has 16 residues. Germline CDR1 and CDR2: SNHLY and FYNNEI. V dropped 6 bases and J dropped 6; count of bases not matched to a gene: 12. The CDR3, as DNA: TGTGCCAGCAGAAGGACAGAAGGACAGGGGGCGAATGGCTACACCTTC. The encoded protein is CASRRTEGQGANGYTF.

The chain employs TRBV7-9 and TRBJ2-1; 7 nucleotides align to TRBD2. The V gene's germline CDR1 is SEHNR and CDR2 FQNEAQ (reference sequence). This CDR3 comprises 16 residues. Trimming at V came to 1 base and at J to 8 bases, leaving 11 bases not matched to a gene. The CDR3, as DNA: TGTGCCAGCAGCTTAGAGGTGGCTAGCGGTAACGATGAGCAGTTCTTC. Translation: CASSLEVASGNDEQFF.

This chain links TRBV11-2 with TRBJ2-5; a weak D match, TRBD2 (5 bases). The V end was cut by 3 bases, the J end by 6 bases, with 11 bases between. The CDR3 is made up of 13 amino acids. In germline, CDR1 is SGHAT, CDR2 FQNNGV. The CDR3 loop is CASSFGLAQTQYF. CDR3 coding DNA: TGTGCCAGCAGCTTCGGACTGGCACAGACCCAGTACTTC.

This sequence joins TRBV5-4 and TRBJ1-2; D unresolved. CDR3 size: 13 residues. The germline CDR1 and CDR2 sequences are SGHNT and YYREEE (reference sequence). Trimming removed 5 bases at V and 7 bases at J, with 15 bases between. The CDR3 DNA follows: TGTGCCAGCAGTCTCGAGGGTTTATCTGGCTACACCTTC. This codes for CASSLEGLSGYTF.

V gene TRBV30 combines with J gene TRBJ2-7; tentative D call: TRBD1 (6 bases). V was trimmed by 3 bases and J by 6 bases, leaving 9 bases between them. The V gene's germline CDR1 is GTSNPN and CDR2 SVGIG (reference sequence). The CDR3 is 11 amino acids. The CDR3 is CAWRGRGEQYF. The CDR3 nucleotides are TGTGCCTGGAGGGGCAGGGGCGAGCAGTACTTC.

The V and J genes are TRBV21-1 and TRBJ2-2; the table's D call of TRBD1 was not tested on the DNA. TRBV21-1 is a recognized pseudogene. The CDR3 runs 16 residues. The CDR3 loop is CASSVVRTGGYGELFF. CDR3 nucleotides: TGTGCCAGCAGTGTGGTACGGACAGGGGGCTACGGGGAGCTGTTTTTT.

The chain joins TRBV4-1 to TRBJ1-1; D uncertain. The CDR3 sequence is 16 residues long. Germline V gene data show CDR1 as MGHRA and CDR2 as YSYEKL. With 0 bases removed from V and 0 bases from J, the gap between germline ends came to 11 bases. The CDR3, as DNA: TGCGCCAGCAGCCAAGATTTTACAGCCTTGAACACTGAAGCTTTCTTT. It yields the protein CASSQDFTALNTEAFF.

V usage is TRBV19 and J usage is TRBJ2-1, with D perhaps matching TRBD2 (7 bases). Germline loops: CDR1 LNHDA, CDR2 SQIVND (reference sequence). The CDR3 spans 15 residues. The V end lost 1 base, the J end lost 6 bases, and 13 bases lay between the germline ends. The CDR3 DNA follows: TGTGCCAGTAGTATAGGGGGGGGCGCGTTCAATGAGCAGTTCTTC. Translated: CASSIGGGAFNEQFF. Variable domain in full (rest from reference TRBV19 and TRBJ2-1): DGGITQSPKYLFRKEGQNVTLSCEQNLNHDAMYWYRQDPGQGLRLIYYSQIVNDFQKGDIAEGYSVSREKKESFPLTVTSAQKNPTAFYLCASSIGGGAFNEQFFGPGTRLTVL.